This T cell receptor (beta chain) was recovered during a study of blood T cell repertoires in COVID-19. Across the whole study: The study drew acute and convalescent COVID-19 samples from the United States, Italy and Spain. T cells, B-cell-depleted T cells, or PBMCs provided the cDNA or gDNA that served as material.

The authors' processing: Counts of nucleated cells, estimated from reference gene primer amplification, were obtained. Repertoires were generated with immunoSEQ multiplex PCR, while TCRdb's copy carries only in-frame clones and drops some. V and J calls and clone size are as listed in that table; D and trimming were resolved from the DNA. The sample lists fewer than 110,000 clones, around four fifths occurring once. The germline V gene encodes CDR1 MNHNS and CDR2 SASEGT. The CDR3 consists of 15 residues. V was clipped by 2 bases and J by 2 bases; unmatched bases: 5. The sample was peripheral blood. This rearrangement joins TRBV6-1 to TRBJ2-7, with 8 bases identical to TRBD2. The TCR was taken from a man in his sixties or seventies with acute or convalescent COVID-19. The DNA of the CDR3 is TGTGCCAGCAGTGAAAATCACGGGGGGGCCTACGAGCAGTACTTC. Its protein is CASSENHGGAYEQYF.